A selection of T cell receptor beta chains follows, all from one sample in a study of CXCR3-negative and CXCR3-positive naive CD8 T cells. TCRdb re-called the 5' RACE reads and shows each CDR3 protein once, DNA omitted. This sample's table has more than 80,000 distinct CDR3 sequences. Sequencing was done on a sample of naive CXCR3+ CD8+ T cells from blood. The origin of the receptors is a human donor in good health. Some clones in this sample may be carry-over from other donors' samples. Each CDR3 is given with its conserved first and last residue. Each record gives: CDR3 protein, J gene, CDR3 length, V gene.

CASRGSYEQYF | TRBJ2-7 | 11 | TRBV28
CSARKPDAGYEQYF | TRBJ2-7 | 14 | TRBV20-1
CATSDSGRGETQYF | TRBJ2-5 | 14 | TRBV15
CASSAQGAGNEQFF | TRBJ2-1 | 14 | TRBV19
CAITKTGTRGYEQYF | TRBJ2-7 | 15 | TRBV10-3
CASSFLMTEAFF | TRBJ1-1 | 12 | TRBV7-2
CASSYLSAGGEEQFF | TRBJ2-1 | 15 | TRBV6-6
CASSLRETSYEQYF | TRBJ2-7 | 14 | TRBV7-2
CASSHPGPEGYEQYF | TRBJ2-7 | 15 | TRBV6-6
CASSPSDGQGAFGDTQYF | TRBJ2-3 | 18 | TRBV4-2
CASGLDTRNQPQHF | TRBJ1-5 | 14 | TRBV12-5
CSGYGRDRVFDEQFF | TRBJ2-1 | 15 | TRBV29-1